This T cell receptor (beta chain) was sequenced in a study of T cells in localized non-small cell lung cancer. General observations from the study: Of the top 100 tumor clones, median around 62 were in adjacent lung, 25 to 30 among its top 100.

The CDR3 consists of 16 residues. The germline CDR1 and CDR2 sequences are SGHNT and YENEEA. V lost 7 bases and J lost 1; bases outside the gene matches: 13. Libraries were prepared by immunoSEQ multiplex PCR; TCRdb keeps only in-frame clonotypes and omits some of them. The repertoire holds fewer than 2,000 clones, with around 24% as singletons. This clone has only a few counts. Its target is unknown. The sequence came from a man aged 35-69 years with stage I lung adenocarcinoma. The input for sequencing was lung tumor tissue, taken before any cancer treatment. The chain employs TRBV11-3 and TRBJ2-7; 7 nucleotides align to TRBD2. The CDR3 region has the DNA TGTGCCAGCACCCCATGGGGGGGAGGTCAATCCTACGAGCAGTACTTC. This gives the protein CASTPWGGGQSYEQYF.